This TCR beta chain was identified in a study of PD-1 blockade in mismatch repair-deficient tumors (dated by TCRdb to 2015 to 2018). About the investigation overall: The trial enrolled under 90 consecutive patients with more than ten mismatch repair-deficient cancer types between September 2013 and September 2016, all previously treated and progressing. Tumor-associated T cell clones were tracked in the peripheral blood of patients responding to PD-1 blockade by deep sequencing of TCR CDR3 regions. The investigation overall reported the following: After pembrolizumab, tumor-resident clones, which were often undetectable in blood before treatment, expanded rapidly and then contracted, generally ahead of radiologic responses.

The receptor library was made with the immunoSEQ multiplex PCR assay. The source is immuneACCESS, and TCRdb retained only in-frame sequences with V and J called. Part of the clones is not carried over; for the studies checked, unresolved V genes explain less than half of this, and the remainder is unexplained. Across this sample there are 120,000 or so clones, with about 88% seen only once. The ten largest make up approximately 15% of the sample. In regard to this clone: The specificity of this receptor is unknown. Base qualities were left out, and no much larger clone turns up one base away.

From the cysteine through the phenylalanine, the CDR3 covers 15 amino acids. The sequence is cut down to CDR3 DNA, 45 bases in frame from base 1. V loses 4 bases, J loses 3 bases, and the germline ends lie 12 bases apart. Via the germline V gene, CDR1 is SGHVS and CDR2 FNYEAQ. For every enrolled patient, mismatch repair deficiency was confirmed by either polymerase chain reaction or immunohistochemistry. TCR sequencing was performed for three patients who responded to pembrolizumab therapy. Pembrolizumab PD-1 blockade was prospectively tested in advanced mismatch repair-deficient cancers, regardless of tissue of origin, in the phase II trial. Peripheral blood T cell samples were gathered serially, both before PD-1 blockade started and at multiple time points afterward. Blood sampling times were expressed in weeks after the first pembrolizumab dose.

The sample was peripheral blood, taken 44 weeks after starting pembrolizumab. In this chain, TRBV7-6 is recombined with TRBJ2-2; the D gene identity is not certain. The clonotype was recovered from an adult with mismatch repair-deficient cancer. The CDR3 here reads CASSSSPQYTGELFF. Here is the DNA: TGTGCCAGCAGCTCCTCCCCCCAGTACACCGGGGAGCTGTTTTTT.